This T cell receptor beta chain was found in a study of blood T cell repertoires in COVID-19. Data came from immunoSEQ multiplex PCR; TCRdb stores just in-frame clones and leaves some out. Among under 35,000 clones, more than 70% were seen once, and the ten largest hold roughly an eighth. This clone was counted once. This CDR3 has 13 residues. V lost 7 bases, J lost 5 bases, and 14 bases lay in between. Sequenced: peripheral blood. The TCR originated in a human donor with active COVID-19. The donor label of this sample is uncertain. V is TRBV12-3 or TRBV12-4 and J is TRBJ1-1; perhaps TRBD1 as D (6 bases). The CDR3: CASTQKGVTEAFF. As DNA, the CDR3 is TGTGCCAGCACCCAAAAGGGGGTGACTGAAGCTTTCTTT.